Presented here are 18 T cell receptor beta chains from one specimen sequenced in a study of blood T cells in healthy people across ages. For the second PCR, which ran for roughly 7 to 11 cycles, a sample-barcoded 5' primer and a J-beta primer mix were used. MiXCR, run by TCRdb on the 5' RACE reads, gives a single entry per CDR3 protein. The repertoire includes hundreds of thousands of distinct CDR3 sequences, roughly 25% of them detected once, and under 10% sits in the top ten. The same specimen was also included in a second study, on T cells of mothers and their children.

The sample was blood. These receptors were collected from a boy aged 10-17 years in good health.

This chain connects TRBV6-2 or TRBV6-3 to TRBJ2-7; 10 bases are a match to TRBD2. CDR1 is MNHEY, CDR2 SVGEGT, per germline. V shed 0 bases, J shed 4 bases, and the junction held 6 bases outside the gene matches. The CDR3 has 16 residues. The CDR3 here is CASSYSRTSGDYEQYF. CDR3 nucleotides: TGTGCCAGCAGTTACTCTCGGACTAGCGGAGATTACGAGCAGTACTTC.

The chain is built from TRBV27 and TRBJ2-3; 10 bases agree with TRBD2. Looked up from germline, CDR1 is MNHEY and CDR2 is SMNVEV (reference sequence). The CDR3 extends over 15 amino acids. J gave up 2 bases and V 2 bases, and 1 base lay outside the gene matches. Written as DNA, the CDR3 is TGTGCCAGCAGTTTAACTAGCGGGGCCACAGATACGCAGTATTTT. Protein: CASSLTSGATDTQYF.

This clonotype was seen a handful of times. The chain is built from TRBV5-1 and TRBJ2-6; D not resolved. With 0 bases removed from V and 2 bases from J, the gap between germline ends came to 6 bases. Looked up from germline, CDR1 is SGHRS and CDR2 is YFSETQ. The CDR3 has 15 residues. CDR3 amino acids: CASSLEPAGANVLTF. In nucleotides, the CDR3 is TGCGCCAGCAGCTTGGAACCAGCTGGGGCCAACGTCCTGACTTTC.

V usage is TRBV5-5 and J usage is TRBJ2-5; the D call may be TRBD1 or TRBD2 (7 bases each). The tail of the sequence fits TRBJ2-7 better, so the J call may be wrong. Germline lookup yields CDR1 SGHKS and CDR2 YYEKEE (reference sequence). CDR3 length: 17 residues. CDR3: CASSLAQGRGGSYEQYF. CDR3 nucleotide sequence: TGTGCCAGCAGCTTGGCTCAGGGCAGGGGGGGTTCCTACGAGCAGTACTTC.

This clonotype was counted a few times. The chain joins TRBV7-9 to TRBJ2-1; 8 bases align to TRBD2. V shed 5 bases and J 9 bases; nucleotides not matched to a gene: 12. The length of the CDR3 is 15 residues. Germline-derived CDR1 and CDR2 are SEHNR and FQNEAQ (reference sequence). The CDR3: CASSLGTTRGGEQFF. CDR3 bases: TGTGCCAGCAGCCTTGGGACTACCCGGGGGGGTGAGCAGTTCTTC.

In nucleotides, the CDR3 is TGCAGCGTTCCTAATCCCGGACAGGGTAAAGAGACCCAGTACTTC. Amino acid sequence: CSVPNPGQGKETQYF. The chain couples TRBV29-1 to TRBJ2-5, with 8 positions matching TRBD1. The CDR3 is made up of 15 amino acids. After removal of 5 bases from V and 3 bases from J, the junction contained 11 bases not matched to a gene. Germline loops: CDR1 SQVTM, CDR2 ANQGSEA.

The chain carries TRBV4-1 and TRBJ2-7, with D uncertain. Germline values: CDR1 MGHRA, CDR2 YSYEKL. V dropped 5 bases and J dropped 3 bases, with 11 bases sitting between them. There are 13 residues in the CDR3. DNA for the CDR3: TGCGCCAGCAGCTTAACCACCGACTACGAGCAGTACTTC. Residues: CASSLTTDYEQYF.

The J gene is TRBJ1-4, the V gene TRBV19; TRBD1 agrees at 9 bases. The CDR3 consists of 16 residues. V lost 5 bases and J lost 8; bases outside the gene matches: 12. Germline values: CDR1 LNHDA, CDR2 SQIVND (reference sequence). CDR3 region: CASSERTGTGYEKLFF. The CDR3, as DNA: TGTGCCAGTAGTGAGAGAACCGGGACAGGGTACGAAAAACTGTTTTTT.

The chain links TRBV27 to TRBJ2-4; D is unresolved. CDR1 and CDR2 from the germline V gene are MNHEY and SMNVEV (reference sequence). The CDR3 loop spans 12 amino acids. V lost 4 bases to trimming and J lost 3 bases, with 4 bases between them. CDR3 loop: CASSWDKNIQYF. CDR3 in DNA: TGTGCCAGCAGTTGGGACAAAAACATTCAGTACTTC.

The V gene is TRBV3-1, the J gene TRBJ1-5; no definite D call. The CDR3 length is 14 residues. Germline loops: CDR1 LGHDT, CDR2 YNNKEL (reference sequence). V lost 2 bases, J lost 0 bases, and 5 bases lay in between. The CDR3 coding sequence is TGTGCCAGCAGCCAAACCCCTAGCAATCAGCCCCAGCATTTT. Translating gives CASSQTPSNQPQHF.

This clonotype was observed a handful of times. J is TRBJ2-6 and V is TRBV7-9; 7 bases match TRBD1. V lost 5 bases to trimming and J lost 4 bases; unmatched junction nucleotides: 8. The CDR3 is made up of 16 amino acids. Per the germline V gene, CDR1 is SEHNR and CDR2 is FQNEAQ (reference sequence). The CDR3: CASSPLDRAGANVLTF. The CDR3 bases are TGTGCCAGCAGCCCGCTCGACAGGGCAGGGGCCAACGTCCTGACTTTC.

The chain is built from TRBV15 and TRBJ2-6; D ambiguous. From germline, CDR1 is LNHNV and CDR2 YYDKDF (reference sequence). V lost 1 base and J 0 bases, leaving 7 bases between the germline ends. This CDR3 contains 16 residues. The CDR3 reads CATSRVSNSGANVLTF. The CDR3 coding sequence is TGTGCCACCAGCAGAGTATCAAACTCTGGGGCCAACGTCCTGACTTTC.

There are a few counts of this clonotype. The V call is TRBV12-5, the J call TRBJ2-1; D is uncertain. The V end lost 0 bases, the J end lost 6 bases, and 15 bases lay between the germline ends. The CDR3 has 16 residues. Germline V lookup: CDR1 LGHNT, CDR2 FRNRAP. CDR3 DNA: TGTGCTAGTGGTTTGGTAATAAGTCTGGCAGGCAATGAGCAGTTCTTC. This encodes CASGLVISLAGNEQFF.

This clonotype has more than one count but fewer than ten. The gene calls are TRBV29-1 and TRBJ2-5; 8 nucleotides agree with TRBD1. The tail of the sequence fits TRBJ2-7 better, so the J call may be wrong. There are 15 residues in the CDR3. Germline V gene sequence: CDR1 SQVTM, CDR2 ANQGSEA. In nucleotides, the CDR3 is TGCAGCGTTGAAACTGGACAGGGAAGACCCTACGAGCAGTACTTC. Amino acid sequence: CSVETGQGRPYEQYF.

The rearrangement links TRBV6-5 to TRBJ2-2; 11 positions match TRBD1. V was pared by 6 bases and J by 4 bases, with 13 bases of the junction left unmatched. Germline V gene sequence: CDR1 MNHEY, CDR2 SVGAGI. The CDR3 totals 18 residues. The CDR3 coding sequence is TGTGCCAGCAGCTATCAGAAGAGGACAGGGGGCAGCACCGGGGAGCTGTTTTTT. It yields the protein CASSYQKRTGGSTGELFF.

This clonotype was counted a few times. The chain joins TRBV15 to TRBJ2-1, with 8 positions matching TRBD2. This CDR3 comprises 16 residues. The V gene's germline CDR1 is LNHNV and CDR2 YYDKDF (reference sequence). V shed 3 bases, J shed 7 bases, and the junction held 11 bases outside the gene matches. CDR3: CATSSIGLAKLNEQFF. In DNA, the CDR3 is TGTGCCACCAGCAGCATTGGACTAGCTAAGTTGAATGAGCAGTTCTTC.

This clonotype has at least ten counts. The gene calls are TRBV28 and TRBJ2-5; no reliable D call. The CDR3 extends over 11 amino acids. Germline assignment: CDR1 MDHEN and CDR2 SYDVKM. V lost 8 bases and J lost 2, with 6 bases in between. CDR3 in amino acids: CASEGQETQYF. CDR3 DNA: TGTGCCAGCGAAGGACAAGAGACCCAGTACTTC.

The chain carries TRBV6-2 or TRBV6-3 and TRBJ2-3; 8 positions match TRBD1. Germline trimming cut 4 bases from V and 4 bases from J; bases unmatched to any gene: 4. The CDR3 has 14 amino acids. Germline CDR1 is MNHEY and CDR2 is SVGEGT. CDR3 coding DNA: TGTGCCAGCAGTTTCCAGACAGGGGCAGATACGCAGTATTTT. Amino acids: CASSFQTGADTQYF.